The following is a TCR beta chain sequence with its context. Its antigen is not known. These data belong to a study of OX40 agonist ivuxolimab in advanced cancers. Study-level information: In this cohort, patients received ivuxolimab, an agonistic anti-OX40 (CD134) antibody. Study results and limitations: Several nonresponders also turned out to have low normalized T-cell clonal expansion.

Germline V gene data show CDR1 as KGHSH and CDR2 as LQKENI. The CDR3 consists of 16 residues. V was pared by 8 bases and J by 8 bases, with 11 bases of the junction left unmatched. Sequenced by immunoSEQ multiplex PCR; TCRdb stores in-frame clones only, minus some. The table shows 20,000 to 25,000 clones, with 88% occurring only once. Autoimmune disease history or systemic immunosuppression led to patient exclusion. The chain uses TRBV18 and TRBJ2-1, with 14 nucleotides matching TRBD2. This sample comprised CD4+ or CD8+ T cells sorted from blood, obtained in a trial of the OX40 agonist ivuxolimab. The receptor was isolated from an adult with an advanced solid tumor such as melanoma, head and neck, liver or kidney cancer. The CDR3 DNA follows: TGTGCCAGCAACGGACTAGCGGGGGGACCACTCCATGAGCAGTTCTTC. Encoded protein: CASNGLAGGPLHEQFF.